These T cell receptor beta chains were read from a single sample in a study of T cells in narcolepsy. Profiled with immunoSEQ multiplex PCR; TCRdb holds only in-frame clones, not every one. The sample has 9,500 to 14,000 clones, approximately 94% seen once; the top ten hold approximately 1.2%. The material sequenced was CD45RA- memory CD4+ T cells from PBMCs. Source of these receptors: a human donor with narcolepsy. CDR3s include the opening cysteine and the closing phenylalanine or tryptophan. D genes are given only for firm matches. A row's size may be missing; if present it is once, few, many or a size class.

CDR3: CASSSGTSGDEQYF
DNA: TGCGCCAGCAGCTCCGGGACTAGCGGAGACGAGCAGTACTTC
size: NA
J: TRBJ2-7
D: TRBD2
V: TRBV5-1

CDR3: CASSQDRRNEKLFF
DNA: TGTGCCAGCAGCCAGGACAGGCGGAATGAAAAACTGTTTTTT
size: NA
J: TRBJ1-4
D: TRBD1
V: TRBV7-9

CDR3: CASSLVQGRNEQYF
DNA: TGTGCCAGCAGCTTAGTTCAGGGTCGGAACGAGCAGTACTTC
size: NA
J: TRBJ2-7
D: NA
V: TRBV7-9

CDR3: CASSLAGVGTEAFF
DNA: TGCGCCAGCAGCTTGGCTGGGGTCGGCACTGAAGCTTTCTTT
size: NA
J: TRBJ1-1
D: NA
V: TRBV5-1

CDR3: CASSLFGTGNEKLFF
DNA: TGTGCCAGCAGCTTGTTCGGGACAGGGAATGAAAAACTGTTTTTT
size: NA
J: TRBJ1-4
D: TRBD1
V: TRBV5-6

CDR3: CASRPTTNEQFF
DNA: TGTGCCAGCAGACCCACTACCAATGAGCAGTTCTTC
size: NA
J: TRBJ2-1
D: NA
V: TRBV6-5

CDR3: CATSRDQKGSYGYTF
DNA: TGTGCCACCAGCAGAGATCAAAAGGGATCCTATGGCTACACCTTC
size: NA
J: TRBJ1-2
D: NA
V: TRBV15

CDR3: CASSPAGQGTNEQFF
DNA: TGTGCCAGCAGCCCAGCAGGACAGGGTACGAATGAGCAGTTCTTC
size: NA
J: TRBJ2-1
D: TRBD1
V: TRBV14

CDR3: CASSPGVAGNTIYF
DNA: TGTGCCAGCTCACCAGGAGTTGCTGGAAACACCATATATTTT
size: NA
J: TRBJ1-3
D: NA
V: TRBV18

CDR3: CASRDRVGGYTF
DNA: TGTGCCAGCAGGGACAGGGTGGGTGGCTACACCTTC
size: NA
J: TRBJ1-2
D: TRBD1
V: TRBV2

CDR3: CASSLGTSGGGETQYF
DNA: TGTGCCAGCAGCTTGGGTACTAGCGGGGGTGGGGAGACCCAGTACTTC
size: once
J: TRBJ2-5
D: TRBD2
V: TRBV11-2

CDR3: CAISDSSGANVLTF
DNA: TGTGCCATCAGTGACAGCTCTGGGGCCAACGTCCTGACTTTC
size: NA
J: TRBJ2-6
D: NA
V: TRBV10-3

CDR3: CASSDWTGEGRYTF
DNA: TGTGCCAGCAGCGACTGGACAGGGGAAGGTCGCTACACCTTC
size: NA
J: TRBJ1-2
D: TRBD1
V: TRBV5-4